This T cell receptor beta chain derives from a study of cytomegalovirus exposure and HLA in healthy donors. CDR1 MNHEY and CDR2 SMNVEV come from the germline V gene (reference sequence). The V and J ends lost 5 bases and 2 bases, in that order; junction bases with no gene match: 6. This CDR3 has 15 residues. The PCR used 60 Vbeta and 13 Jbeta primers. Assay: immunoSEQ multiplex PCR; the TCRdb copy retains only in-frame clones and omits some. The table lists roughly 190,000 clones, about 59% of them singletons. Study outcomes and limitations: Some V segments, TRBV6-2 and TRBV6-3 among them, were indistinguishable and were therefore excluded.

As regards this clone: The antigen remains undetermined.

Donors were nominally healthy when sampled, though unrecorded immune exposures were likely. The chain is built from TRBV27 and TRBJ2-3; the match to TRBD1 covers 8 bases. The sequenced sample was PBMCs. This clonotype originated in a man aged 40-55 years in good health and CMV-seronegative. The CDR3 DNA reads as TGTGCCAGCAGTACGACAGGGGATTACACAGATACGCAGTATTTT. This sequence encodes CASSTTGDYTDTQYF.